The entry below gives a single T cell receptor beta chain sequence along with its context. The sample comes from a study of cytomegalovirus exposure and HLA in healthy donors. The CDR3 covers 14 residues. In germline, CDR1 is MDHEN, CDR2 SYDVKM. Between the trimmed V and J ends, which lost 9 bases and 4 bases, there was a span of 18 bases. PCR employed 60 Vbeta and 13 Jbeta primers. The data were produced by immunoSEQ multiplex PCR, yet TCRdb's version contains in-frame clones alone and is incomplete. This table has some 110,000 clones, under 70% appearing once. This TCR came from a man in his late teens or twenties in good health and CMV-seronegative. Sequenced input: PBMCs. The V call is TRBV28, the J call TRBJ2-5; possibly TRBD2 for D (7 bases). The CDR3 protein is CARWGGTGRETQYF. For the CDR3, the DNA is TGTGCCAGATGGGGGGGTACAGGGCGAGAGACCCAGTACTTC.